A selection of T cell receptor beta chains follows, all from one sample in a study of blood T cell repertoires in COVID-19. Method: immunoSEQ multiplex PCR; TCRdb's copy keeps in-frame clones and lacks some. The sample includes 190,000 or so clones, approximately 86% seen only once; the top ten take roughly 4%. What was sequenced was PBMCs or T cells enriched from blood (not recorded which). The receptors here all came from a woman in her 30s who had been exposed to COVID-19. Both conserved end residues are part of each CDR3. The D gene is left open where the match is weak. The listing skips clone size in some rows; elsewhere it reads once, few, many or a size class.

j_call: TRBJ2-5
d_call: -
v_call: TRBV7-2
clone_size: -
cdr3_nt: TGTGCCAGCAGCTTTGGTGGTGGGGCCACGTGGACCCAGTACTTC
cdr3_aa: CASSFGGGATWTQYF

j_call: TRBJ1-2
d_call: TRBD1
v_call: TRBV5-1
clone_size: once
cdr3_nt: TGCGCCAGCAGCTTGGATGGACAGGGGTGGGATGGCTACACCTTC
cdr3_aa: CASSLDGQGWDGYTF

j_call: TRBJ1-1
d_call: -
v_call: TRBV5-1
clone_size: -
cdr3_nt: TGCGCCAGCAGACAGGTCGCAGAGACTGAAGCTTTCTTT
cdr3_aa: CASRQVAETEAFF

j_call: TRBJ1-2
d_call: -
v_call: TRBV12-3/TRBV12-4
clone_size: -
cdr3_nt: TGTGCCAGCAGTAATACAGGAAGCCATGGCTACACCTTC
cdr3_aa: CASSNTGSHGYTF

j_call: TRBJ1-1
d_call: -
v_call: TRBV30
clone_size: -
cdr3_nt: TGTGCCTGGGTTCCGGGGGAGAACACTGAAGCTTTCTTT
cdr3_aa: CAWVPGENTEAFF

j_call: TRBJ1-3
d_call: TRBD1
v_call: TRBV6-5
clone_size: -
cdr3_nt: TGTGCCAGCATGCGGGACCGGGACAGCTTAAACACCATATATTTT
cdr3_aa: CASMRDRDSLNTIYF

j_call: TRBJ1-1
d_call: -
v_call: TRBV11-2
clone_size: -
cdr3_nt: TGTGCCAGCAGCTTCGGGGGGGAAGCTTTCTTT
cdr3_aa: CASSFGGEAFF

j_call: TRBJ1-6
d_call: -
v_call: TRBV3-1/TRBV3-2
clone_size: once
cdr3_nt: TGTGCCAGCAGCCCCCGACAGGAGTATTCACCCCTCCACTTT
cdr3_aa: CASSPRQEYSPLHF

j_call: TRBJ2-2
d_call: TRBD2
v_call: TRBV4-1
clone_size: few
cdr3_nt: TGCGCCAGCAGCCAAGTCTATAGCGGGGGGCAGCCCGGGGAGCTGTTTTTT
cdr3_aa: CASSQVYSGGQPGELFF

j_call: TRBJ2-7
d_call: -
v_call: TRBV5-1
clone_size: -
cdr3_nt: TGCGCCAGCAGCTTATCCGGGGGGACAAACGACTACGAGCAGTACTTC
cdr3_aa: CASSLSGGTNDYEQYF

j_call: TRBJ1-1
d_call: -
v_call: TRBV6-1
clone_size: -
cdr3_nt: TGTGCCAGCAGTGATCGCAGGAACACTGAAGCTTTCTTT
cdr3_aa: CASSDRRNTEAFF

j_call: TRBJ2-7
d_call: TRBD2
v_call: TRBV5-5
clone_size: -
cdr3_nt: TGTGCCAGCACGATAGCGGGGCTCGACGAGCAGTACTTC
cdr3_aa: CASTIAGLDEQYF

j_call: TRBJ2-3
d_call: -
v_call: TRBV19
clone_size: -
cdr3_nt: TGTGCCAGTAGGAGAATTAGGGGGGGTTGGACAGATACGCAGTATTTT
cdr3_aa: CASRRIRGGWTDTQYF

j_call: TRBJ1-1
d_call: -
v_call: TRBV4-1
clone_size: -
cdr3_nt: TGCGCCAGCAGCCAAGATACATGGAACACTGAAGCTTTCTTT
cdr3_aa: CASSQDTWNTEAFF

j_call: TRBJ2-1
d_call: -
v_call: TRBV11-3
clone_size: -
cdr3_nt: TGTGCCAGCAGCTCTGGGAACAGGCGGGGGCCGGGGACGTTCTTC
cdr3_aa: CASSSGNRRGPGTFF

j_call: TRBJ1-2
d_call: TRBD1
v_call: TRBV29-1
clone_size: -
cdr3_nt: TGCAGCGTTGAAGACCCAATGACAGGGGCCGGCTACACCTTC
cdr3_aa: CSVEDPMTGAGYTF

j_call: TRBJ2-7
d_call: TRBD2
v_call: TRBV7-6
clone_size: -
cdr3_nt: TGTGCCAGCAGCTTATTGCCTAGCGGGGGGTCCTACGAGCAGTACTTC
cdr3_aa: CASSLLPSGGSYEQYF

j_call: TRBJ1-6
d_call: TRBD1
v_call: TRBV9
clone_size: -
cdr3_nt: TGTGCCAGCAGCGTGGAGGGACAGGCGGGTTCACCCCTCCACTTT
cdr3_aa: CASSVEGQAGSPLHF

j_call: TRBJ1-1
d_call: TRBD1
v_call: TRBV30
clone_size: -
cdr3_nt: TGTGCCTTCACAGGGGTTGGGAACACTGAAGCTTTCTTT
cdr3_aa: CAFTGVGNTEAFF

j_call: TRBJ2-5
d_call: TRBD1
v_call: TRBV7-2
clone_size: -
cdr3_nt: TGTGCCAGCAGCTTATTTATGATGGACAGGGATGGAGAGACCCAGTACTTC
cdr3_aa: CASSLFMMDRDGETQYF

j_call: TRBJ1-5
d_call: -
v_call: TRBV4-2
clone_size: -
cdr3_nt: TGTGCCAGTTCGAGAACGGGGGATCAGCCCCAGCATTTT
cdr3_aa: CASSRTGDQPQHF

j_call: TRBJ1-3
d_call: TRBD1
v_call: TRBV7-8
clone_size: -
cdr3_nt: TGTGCCAGCAGCCCATTCAGGGGGACCATCTCTGGAAACACCATATATTTT
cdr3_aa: CASSPFRGTISGNTIYF

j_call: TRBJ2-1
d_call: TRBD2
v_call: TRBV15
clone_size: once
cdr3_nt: TGTGCCACTGGACTAGCGGGGTACAATGAGCAGTTCTTC
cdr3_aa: CATGLAGYNEQFF

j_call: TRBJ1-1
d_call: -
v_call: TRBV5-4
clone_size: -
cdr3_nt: TGTGCCAGCAGCTTGCCTCAGGGAGGATTGAACACTGAAGCTTTCTTT
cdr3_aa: CASSLPQGGLNTEAFF

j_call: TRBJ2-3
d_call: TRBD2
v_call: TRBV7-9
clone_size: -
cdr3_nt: TGTGCCAGCAGCTCTCCGGGACTAGCAATGGGAATAACAGATACGCAGTATTTT
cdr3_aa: CASSSPGLAMGITDTQYF

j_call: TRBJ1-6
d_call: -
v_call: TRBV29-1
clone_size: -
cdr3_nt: TGCAGCGTTGCTCAGGGTTTAAATTCACCCCTCCACTTT
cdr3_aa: CSVAQGLNSPLHF

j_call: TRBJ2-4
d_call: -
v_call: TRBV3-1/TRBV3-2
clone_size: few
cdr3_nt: TGTGCCAGCAGCCAAAACACAGGGATTGGCAAAAACATTCAGTACTTC
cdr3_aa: CASSQNTGIGKNIQYF

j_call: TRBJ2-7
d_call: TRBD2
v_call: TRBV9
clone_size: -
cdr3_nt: TGTGCCAGCAGCGTGAGGGGCAGGGAGGGCGAGCAGTACTTC
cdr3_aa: CASSVRGREGEQYF

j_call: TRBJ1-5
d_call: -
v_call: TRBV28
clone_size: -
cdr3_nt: TGTGCCAGCAGCCTATCGGATCAGCCCCAGCATTTT
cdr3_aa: CASSLSDQPQHF

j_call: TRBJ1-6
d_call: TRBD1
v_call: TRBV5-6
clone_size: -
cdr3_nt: TGTGCCAGCAGCTTGGGGCAGGGGGCTGATAATTCACCCCTCCACTTT
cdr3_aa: CASSLGQGADNSPLHF

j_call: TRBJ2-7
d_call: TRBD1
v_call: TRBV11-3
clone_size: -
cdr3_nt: TGTGCCAGCAGCTTGGGACAGTCCTACGAGCAGTACTTC
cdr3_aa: CASSLGQSYEQYF

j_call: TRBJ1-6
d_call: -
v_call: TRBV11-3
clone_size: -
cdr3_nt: TGTGCCAGCAGCCCCGCGGGGGTCCCGTATAATTCACCCCTCCACTTT
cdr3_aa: CASSPAGVPYNSPLHF

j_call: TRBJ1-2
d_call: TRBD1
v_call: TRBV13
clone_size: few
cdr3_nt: TGTGCCAGCAGCTTAGAAGCAGGGGGGCTCGGCTACACCTTC
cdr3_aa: CASSLEAGGLGYTF

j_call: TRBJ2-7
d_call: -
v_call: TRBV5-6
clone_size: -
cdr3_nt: TGTGCCAGCAGCCGTGGGACTTTTCTGGGGGTGCAGTACTTC
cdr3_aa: CASSRGTFLGVQYF

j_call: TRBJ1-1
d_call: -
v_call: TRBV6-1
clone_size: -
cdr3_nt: TGTGCCAGCAGTGAAAACAGGGCGAACACTGAAGCTTTCTTT
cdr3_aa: CASSENRANTEAFF

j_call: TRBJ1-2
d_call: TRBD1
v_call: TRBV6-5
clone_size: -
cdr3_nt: TGTGCCAGCAGTCAACGACAGGGCCGCTATGGCTACACCTTC
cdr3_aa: CASSQRQGRYGYTF

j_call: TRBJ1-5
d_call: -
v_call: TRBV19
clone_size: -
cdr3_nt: TGTGCCAGTAGTATAGCCACAGGGAGCAATCAGCCCCAGCATTTT
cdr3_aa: CASSIATGSNQPQHF

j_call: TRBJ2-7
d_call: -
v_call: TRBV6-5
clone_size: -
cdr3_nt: TGTGCCAGCAGTTACTCTACAGGGTCCCTATCCTACGAGCAGTACTTC
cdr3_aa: CASSYSTGSLSYEQYF

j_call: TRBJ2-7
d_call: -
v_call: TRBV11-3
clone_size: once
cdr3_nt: TGTGCCAGCAGCTTAGACCCGACGCCGGGTGGATCCTACGAGCAGTACTTC
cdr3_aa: CASSLDPTPGGSYEQYF

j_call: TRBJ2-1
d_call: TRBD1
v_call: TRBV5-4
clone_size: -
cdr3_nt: TGTGCCAGCAACATGGACAGGGGGCAGGGGCCTACAAATGAGCAGTTCTTC
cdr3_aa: CASNMDRGQGPTNEQFF

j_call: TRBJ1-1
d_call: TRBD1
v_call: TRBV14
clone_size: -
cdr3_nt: TGTGCCAGCAGCCAAGAGGCCAGGGGGCTTATGAACACTGAAGCTTTCTTT
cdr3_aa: CASSQEARGLMNTEAFF

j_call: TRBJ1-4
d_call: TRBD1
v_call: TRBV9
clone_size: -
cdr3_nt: TGTGCCAGCAGCGTAGGGGCAGGGGGTAATGAAAAACTGTTTTTT
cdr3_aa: CASSVGAGGNEKLFF

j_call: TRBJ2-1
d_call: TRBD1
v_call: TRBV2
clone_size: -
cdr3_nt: TGTGCCAGCAAAACCGGGACAGAGTACAATGAGCAGTTCTTC
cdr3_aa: CASKTGTEYNEQFF

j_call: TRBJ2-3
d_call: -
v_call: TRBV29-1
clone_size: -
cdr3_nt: TGCAGCAAGGGGTCCCCTCACACAGATACGCAGTATTTT
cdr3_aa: CSKGSPHTDTQYF

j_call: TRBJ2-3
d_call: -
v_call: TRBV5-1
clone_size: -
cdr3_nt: TGCGCCAGCAGCTTGGCCTTTAGCACAGATACGCAGTATTTT
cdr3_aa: CASSLAFSTDTQYF

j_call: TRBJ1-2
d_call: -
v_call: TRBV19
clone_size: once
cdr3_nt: TGTGCCTCCCTGGCTAGAAGGGGTCCCCAAAACTATGGCTACACCTTC
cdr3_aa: CASLARRGPQNYGYTF

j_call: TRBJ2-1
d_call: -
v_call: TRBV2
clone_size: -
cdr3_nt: TGTGCCAGCAGACGGACATCGGTCTCCTACAATGAGCAGTTCTTC
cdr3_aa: CASRRTSVSYNEQFF

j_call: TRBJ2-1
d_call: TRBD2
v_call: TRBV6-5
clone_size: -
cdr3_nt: TGTGCCAGCAGCAGAGCGGGGATGGGCAATGAGCAGTTCTTC
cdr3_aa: CASSRAGMGNEQFF

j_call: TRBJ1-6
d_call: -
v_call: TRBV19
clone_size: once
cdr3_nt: TGTGCCAGTAGTATACGCGGAGGGGATTATAATTCACCCCTCCACTTT
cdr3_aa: CASSIRGGDYNSPLHF

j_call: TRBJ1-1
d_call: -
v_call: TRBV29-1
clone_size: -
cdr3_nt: TGCAGCGTTGACGGGTTCGGGGGCACTGAAGCTTTCTTT
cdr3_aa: CSVDGFGGTEAFF